Below are 26 T cell receptor beta chains sequenced from a single sample in a study of cytomegalovirus exposure and HLA in healthy donors. Sequenced by immunoSEQ multiplex PCR; TCRdb stores in-frame clones only, minus some. This sample yields 260,000 or so clones, of which roughly 90% are seen a single time; approximately 0.95% belongs to the top ten. Sequencing was performed on PBMCs. The receptors here all came from a young woman in good health and CMV-seronegative.

The V and J genes are TRBV6-1 and TRBJ2-2; no firm D call. This CDR3 comprises 15 residues. The germline CDR1 and CDR2 sequences are MNHNS and SASEGT. Trimming cost V 4 bases and J 0 bases, with 9 bases left between them. The CDR3 loop is CASSVAAPNTGELFF. DNA for the CDR3: TGTGCCAGCAGTGTGGCGGCCCCGAACACCGGGGAGCTGTTTTTT.

The rearrangement links TRBV5-6 to TRBJ2-2, with 7 bases lining up with TRBD2. V trimming: 1 base; J trimming: 2 bases; junction bases outside the gene matches: 5. The CDR3 is 16 residues long. In germline, CDR1 is SGHDT, CDR2 YYEEEE. CDR3: CASSLWLAVNTGELFF. The CDR3 DNA sequence: TGTGCCAGCAGCTTGTGGCTAGCGGTAAACACCGGGGAGCTGTTTTTT.

CDR3 sequence reads: CASSHSLPGANVLTF. The CDR3 DNA reads TGTGCCAGCAGCCACTCCCTCCCGGGGGCCAACGTCCTGACTTTC. This chain uses TRBV7-3 with TRBJ2-6, with unresolved D. V was shortened by 5 bases and J by 4 bases, with 12 bases between the two germline ends. The CDR3 has 15 residues. Looked up from germline, CDR1 is SGHTA and CDR2 is FQGTGA.

V is TRBV27 and J is TRBJ1-2, with D possibly matching TRBD1 (5 bases). The CDR3 contains 15 residues. V was shortened by 0 bases and J by 4 bases, with 12 bases between the two germline ends. Germline CDR1 MNHEY, CDR2 SMNVEV (reference sequence). DNA for the CDR3: TGTGCCAGCAGTTTATCGCGCGGGGCCCCCTATGGCTACACCTTC. It codes for CASSLSRGAPYGYTF.

V and J are TRBV5-6 and TRBJ1-4; D gene uncertain. The CDR3 has 15 residues. Trimming pared 2 bases from V and 7 bases from J, leaving 15 bases between. Per germline, CDR1 SGHDT and CDR2 YYEEEE. The CDR3 reads CASSLSALRSEKLFF. DNA for the CDR3: TGTGCCAGCAGCTTATCGGCCCTGAGGAGTGAAAAACTGTTTTTT.

This clone was picked up one time. The chain is built from TRBV11-2 and TRBJ2-2; D is possibly TRBD1 (6 bases). The length of the CDR3 is 16 residues. The V gene's germline CDR1 is SGHAT and CDR2 FQNNGV. V was pared by 2 bases and J by 6 bases, with 16 bases between. CDR3 region: CASSLRAGAAPGELFF. The CDR3 DNA sequence: TGTGCCAGCAGCTTACGGGCAGGGGCTGCTCCCGGGGAGCTGTTTTTT.

The rearrangement uses TRBV14 and TRBJ2-2, with 7 bases matching TRBD1. CDR3 size: 18 residues. The trim removed 4 bases at V and 3 bases at J, leaving 14 bases unmatched. Germline CDR1 is SGHDN and CDR2 is FVKESK. CDR3 residues: CASSRDTLRGLHTGELFF. The DNA for the CDR3 is TGTGCCAGCAGCCGAGATACCCTAAGGGGGCTGCACACCGGGGAGCTGTTTTTT.

V is TRBV9 and J is TRBJ2-7, with 11 bases aligning to TRBD1. This CDR3 has 18 amino acids. Germline trimming cut 0 bases from V and 2 bases from J; bases unmatched to any gene: 10. CDR1 SGDLS and CDR2 YYNGEE come from the germline V gene. The CDR3 loop reads CASSVGSFQGQGAYEQYF. The CDR3 DNA follows: TGTGCCAGCAGCGTAGGGTCTTTCCAGGGACAGGGGGCCTACGAGCAGTACTTC.

The V gene is TRBV4-2, the J gene TRBJ2-2; D is ambiguous. Between the trimmed V and J ends, which lost 0 bases and 3 bases, there was a span of 11 bases. The CDR3 extends over 16 amino acids. CDR1 LGHNA and CDR2 YNFKEQ come from the germline V gene. The CDR3 region is CASSQDPGSHTGELFF. In DNA form, the CDR3 reads TGTGCCAGCAGCCAAGATCCCGGTAGCCACACCGGGGAGCTGTTTTTT.

V gene TRBV5-6 combines with J gene TRBJ2-5; D remains unclear. The CDR3 has 15 residues. Germline loops: CDR1 SGHDT, CDR2 YYEEEE. Trimming stripped 1 base from V and 1 base from J, with 11 bases between. The CDR3 spells CASSLSKFLQETQYF. In nucleotides, the CDR3 is TGTGCCAGCAGCTTGAGCAAATTTCTCCAAGAGACCCAGTACTTC.

The rearrangement uses TRBV19 and TRBJ2-3; 12 nucleotides align to TRBD1. The CDR3 contains 15 residues. Germline loops: CDR1 LNHDA, CDR2 SQIVND (reference sequence). V trimming: 5 bases; J trimming: 7 bases; junction bases outside the gene matches: 7. The CDR3 bases are TGTGCCAGTAGTCAACCGGGACAGGGGGCTTATACGCAGTATTTT. It codes for CASSQPGQGAYTQYF. The full variable domain, rest sourced from reference TRBV19 and TRBJ2-3, is DGGITQSPKYLFRKEGQNVTLSCEQNLNHDAMYWYRQDPGQGLRLIYYSQIVNDFQKGDIAEGYSVSREKKESFPLTVTSAQKNPTAFYLCASSQPGQGAYTQYFGPGTRLTVL.

This chain connects TRBV28 to TRBJ1-1; D ambiguous. The CDR3 is 12 amino acids. V was pared by 2 bases and J by 11 bases, with 12 bases between. Germline V gene sequence: CDR1 MDHEN, CDR2 SYDVKM. CDR3: CASSLGWATAFF. CDR3 bases: TGTGCCAGCAGTTTAGGGTGGGCGACGGCTTTCTTT.

This chain connects TRBV27 to TRBJ1-1, with D maybe TRBD1 (6 bases). CDR3 length: 12 residues. Trimming took off 8 bases at V and 4 bases at J, with 11 bases between the two ends. The germline V gene encodes CDR1 MNHEY and CDR2 SMNVEV (reference sequence). CDR3 sequence: CASYRDGTEAFF. In nucleotides, the CDR3 is TGTGCCAGCTACAGGGATGGCACTGAAGCTTTCTTT.

The chain uses TRBV27 and TRBJ2-6; TRBD1 is a possible D gene (5 bases). Trimming left V 5 bases short and J 2 bases short, with 19 bases between. The germline V gene has CDR1 MNHEY and CDR2 SMNVEV (reference sequence). The CDR3 totals 18 residues. This CDR3 reads CASSPRGPRVTGANVLTF. DNA of the CDR3: TGTGCCAGCAGTCCAAGGGGCCCCAGGGTAACTGGGGCCAACGTCCTGACTTTC.

The V gene is TRBV2, the J gene TRBJ2-5; TRBD2 aligns across 12 bases. The CDR3 consists of 15 residues. In germline, CDR1 is SNHLY, CDR2 FYNNEI. J was trimmed by 5 bases and V by 6 bases; bases with no gene match: 7. CDR3 sequence: CASRGSGLAGETQYF. The DNA for the CDR3 is TGTGCCAGCAGGGGATCAGGACTAGCGGGGGAGACCCAGTACTTC. Together with reference TRBV2 and TRBJ2-5, the CDR3 gives the full variable domain: EPEVTQTPSHQVTQMGQEVILRCVPISNHLYFYWYRQILGQKVEFLVSFYNNEISEKSEIFDDQFSVERPDGSNFTLKIRSTKLEDSAMYFCASRGSGLAGETQYFGPGTRLLVL.

The chain combines TRBV11-3 with TRBJ2-3; TRBD1 is a possible D gene (5 bases). Trimming stripped 0 bases from V and 6 bases from J, with 13 bases between. The germline V gene has CDR1 SGHNT and CDR2 YENEEA. This CDR3 is 15 amino acids long. The CDR3 bases are TGTGCCAGCAGCTTAGATACTGGTGGGGCGGATACGCAGTATTTT. This translates into CASSLDTGGADTQYF.

This clone was counted a single time. The chain combines TRBV5-1 with TRBJ1-6; no clear D gene. Trimming stripped 0 bases from V and 10 bases from J, with 14 bases between. The CDR3 totals 15 residues. The germline V gene encodes CDR1 SGHRS and CDR2 YFSETQ. DNA for the CDR3: TGCGCCAGCAGCTTGGCCCCGCAGGCCTTGTCACCCCTCCACTTT. This gives the protein CASSLAPQALSPLHF.

The rearrangement links TRBV5-4 to TRBJ2-5, with D uncertain. Trimming removed 0 bases from V and 1 base from J, with 7 bases in between. The CDR3 spans 14 residues. CDR1 is SGHNT, CDR2 YYREEE, per germline (reference sequence). The CDR3 loop reads CASSLVGGQETQYF. CDR3 nucleotide sequence: TGTGCCAGCAGCTTGGTCGGTGGCCAAGAGACCCAGTACTTC.

This clone has more than one count but fewer than ten. The same CDR3 also results from other DNA sequences found in this sample. The CDR3 spells CASSSGQGAFGYTF. The CDR3 DNA reads as TGTGCCAGCAGTTCGGGACAGGGGGCCTTTGGCTACACCTTC. This sequence joins TRBV28 and TRBJ1-2; 12 nucleotides align to TRBD1. Germline lookup yields CDR1 MDHEN and CDR2 SYDVKM. The CDR3 has 14 residues. Germline trimming cut 4 bases from V and 7 bases from J; bases unmatched to any gene: 4.

Notes on this clone: The same CDR3 also results from other DNA sequences found in this sample. The rearrangement joins TRBV9 to TRBJ2-7; 11 bases agree with TRBD2. The J segment lost 4 bases and the V segment lost 2 bases, leaving 5 bases of the junction unmatched. This CDR3 is built from 15 residues. The germline CDR1 and CDR2 sequences are SGDLS and YYNGEE. CDR3 DNA: TGTGCCAGCAGCGTCGGGACTAGCGGCTCATACGAGCAGTACTTC. It is translated as CASSVGTSGSYEQYF.

This rearrangement joins TRBV2 to TRBJ2-1; TRBD2 matches 15 bases. The CDR3 is made up of 18 amino acids. Germline CDR1 is SNHLY and CDR2 is FYNNEI. V dropped 5 bases and J dropped 7; count of bases not matched to a gene: 12. This CDR3 reads CASSLAEVGLAGGNEQFF. CDR3 DNA: TGTGCCAGCAGTTTGGCCGAAGTGGGACTAGCGGGAGGTAATGAGCAGTTCTTC.

As concerns this clone: One end of the junction does not line up with germline, which may come from a read error. CDR3 region: CATSGEITSGGYNEQFF. The CDR3 bases are TGTGCCACCAGCGGAGAAATAACTAGCGGGGGATACAATGAGCAGTTCTTC. This sequence joins TRBV15 and TRBJ2-1; TRBD2 matches 11 bases. CDR3 length: 17 amino acids. From germline, CDR1 is LNHNV and CDR2 YYDKDF (reference sequence).

V is TRBV4-2 and J is TRBJ2-3, with TRBD2 matching over 14 bases. In germline, CDR1 is LGHNA, CDR2 YNFKEQ. The CDR3 is 21 amino acids. Trimming at V came to 4 bases and at J to 2 bases, leaving 17 bases not matched to a gene. This CDR3 reads CASSRLTPGLAGEGDTDTQYF. CDR3 in DNA: TGTGCCAGCAGCCGACTTACTCCGGGACTAGCGGGAGAGGGAGACACAGATACGCAGTATTTT.

The rearrangement uses TRBV15 and TRBJ1-1; a possible D gene is TRBD1 (5 bases). There are 18 residues in the CDR3. Trimming took off 0 bases at V and 3 bases at J, with 20 bases between the two ends. Germline CDR1 reads LNHNV; CDR2 reads YYDKDF (reference sequence). CDR3 amino acids: CATSRDRDIRPGDTEAFF. CDR3 DNA sequence: TGTGCCACCAGCAGAGATCGGGATATACGGCCGGGGGACACTGAAGCTTTCTTT.

The rearrangement links TRBV2 to TRBJ2-7; 12 nucleotides agree with TRBD1. The CDR3 is 17 residues long. Germline CDR1 and CDR2: SNHLY and FYNNEI. After removal of 4 bases from V and 2 bases from J, the junction contained 9 bases not matched to a gene. The CDR3 is CASSGKPGQGAPYEQYF. The DNA of the CDR3 is TGTGCCAGCAGTGGAAAACCGGGACAGGGGGCGCCCTACGAGCAGTACTTC. Full variable domain (rest looked up from reference TRBV2 and TRBJ2-7): EPEVTQTPSHQVTQMGQEVILRCVPISNHLYFYWYRQILGQKVEFLVSFYNNEISEKSEIFDDQFSVERPDGSNFTLKIRSTKLEDSAMYFCASSGKPGQGAPYEQYFGPGTRLTVT.

This chain links TRBV28 with TRBJ1-2; 7 bases line up with TRBD1. Trimming at V came to 6 bases and at J to 8 bases, leaving 6 bases not matched to a gene. Germline V gives CDR1 MDHEN, CDR2 SYDVKM. The CDR3 contains 12 residues. This chain's CDR3 is CASRQGTQGYTF. CDR3 DNA sequence: TGTGCCAGCAGACAGGGGACGCAAGGCTACACCTTC.